This T cell receptor (beta chain) appears in the sequencing data of a study of blood T cell repertoires in COVID-19. The overall study: Acute-phase and convalescent COVID-19 samples originated in the United States, Italy and Spain. From T cells, B-cell-depleted T cells, or PBMCs came the material, which was cDNA or gDNA.

V was pared by 5 bases and J by 2 bases, with 6 bases of the junction left unmatched. This CDR3 is 14 amino acids long. The germline V gene encodes CDR1 SGHRS and CDR2 YFSETQ. Original processing methods: Amplification with reference gene primers provided the estimates of nucleated cell counts. Assay used: immunoSEQ multiplex PCR; TCRdb lists only in-frame clones, some missing. Clonal size and the V and J genes are those of that table, whereas D and trimming came from the DNA. The sample shows around 100,000 clones, 85% to 90% of them seen only once. The chain recombines TRBV5-1 with TRBJ2-7, with TRBD1 matching 8 bases. The sample taken for sequencing was peripheral blood. The source of this sequence is a woman older than 75 with acute or convalescent COVID-19. The CDR3 DNA follows: TGCGCCAGCAGACCCTCGACAGGGGCCTACGAGCAGTACTTC. Translating it yields CASRPSTGAYEQYF.